This record covers a single TCR beta chain. The DNA ends 3 residues before the CDR3 does, and the rest of the CDR3 is filled in from the germline J gene. The protocol was immunoSEQ multiplex PCR, while the TCRdb copy is restricted to in-frame clones and leaves out a portion. The specimen's table records 35,000 to 45,000 clones. The data are from a study of T cells in women clearing cervical HPV infection. The CDR3 loop spans 14 amino acids. V was cut by 6 bases and J by 0 bases, with 12 bases left in between. Germline CDR1 reads SNHLY; CDR2 reads FYNNEI. The sequenced sample consisted of blood buffy coat. The chain couples TRBV2 to TRBJ2-7; the D gene is possibly TRBD1 (6 bases). This receptor was taken from a woman between 18 and 75 years old with a cervical HPV16 infection that either progressed to CIN3+ or cleared (not recorded which). The part of the CDR3 DNA that was read is TGTGCCAGCAGCCCCGACAGGAGCTCCTACGAG. Its protein product is CASSPDRSSYE. In full, the CDR3 is CASSPDRSSYEQYF.